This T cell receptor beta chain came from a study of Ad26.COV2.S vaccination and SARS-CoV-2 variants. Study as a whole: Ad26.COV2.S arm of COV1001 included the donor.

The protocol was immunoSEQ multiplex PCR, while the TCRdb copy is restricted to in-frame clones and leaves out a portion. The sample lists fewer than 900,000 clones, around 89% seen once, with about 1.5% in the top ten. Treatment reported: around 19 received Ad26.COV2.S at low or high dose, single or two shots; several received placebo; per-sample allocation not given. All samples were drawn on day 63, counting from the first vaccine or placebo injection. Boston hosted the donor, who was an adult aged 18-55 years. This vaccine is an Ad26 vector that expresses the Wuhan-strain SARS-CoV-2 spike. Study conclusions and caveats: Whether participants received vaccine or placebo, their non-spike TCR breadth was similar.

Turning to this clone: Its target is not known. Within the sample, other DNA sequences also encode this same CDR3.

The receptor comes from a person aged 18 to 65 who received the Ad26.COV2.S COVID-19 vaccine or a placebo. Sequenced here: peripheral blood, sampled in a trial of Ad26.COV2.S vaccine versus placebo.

As DNA, the CDR3 is TGTGCCAGCAGCCTAGGGACTAGCGGACAAGAGACCCAGTACTTC. Encoded protein: CASSLGTSGQETQYF. The rearrangement joins TRBV5-4 to TRBJ2-5; TRBD2 matches 11 bases. The germline V gene has CDR1 SGHNT and CDR2 YYREEE (reference sequence). J was trimmed by 2 bases and V by 4 bases; bases with no gene match: 4. There are 15 residues in the CDR3.